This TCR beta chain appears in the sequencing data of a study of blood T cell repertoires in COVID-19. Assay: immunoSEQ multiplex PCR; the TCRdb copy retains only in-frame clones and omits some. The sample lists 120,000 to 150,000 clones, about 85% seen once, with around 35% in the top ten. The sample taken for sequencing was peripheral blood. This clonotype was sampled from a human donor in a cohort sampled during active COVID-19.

The DNA of the CDR3 is TGCGCCAGCAGTCAAGGTAGTCGGGGACAATTATACGAGCAGTACTTC. It is translated as CASSQGSRGQLYEQYF. The chain links TRBV23-1 to TRBJ2-7; maybe TRBD1 (6 bases). TRBV23-1 counts as an open reading frame of uncertain function. The CDR3 totals 16 residues. V was trimmed by 2 bases and J by 4 bases, leaving 18 bases between them.